The entry below gives a single T cell receptor (beta chain) sequence along with its context. No antigen is known for it. Per-base quality was not reported, and no clone a single base away is much larger than it. The method behind the library was the immunoSEQ multiplex PCR assay. Held by TCRdb, this immuneACCESS table contains in-frame sequences only and omits some clones. Under half of the omission traces to an unresolved V gene where checked; the cause of the rest is unknown. The sample profile shows nearly 25,000 clones; more than 75% of them were found once. The ten largest clones capture roughly 0.74% of the sample. The sample belongs to a study of T cell changes during pregnancy in multiple sclerosis (dated by TCRdb to between 2018 and 2021). Some background on the complete study: Changes in the T cell repertoire over the course of pregnancy were examined in this study in women with multiple sclerosis.

The source is a female donor in good health, enrolled as a control in a pregnancy study. The sequencing here drew on CD4+ T cells from peripheral blood mononuclear cells, taken in the first trimester of pregnancy.

The bases are TGTGCCAGCAGCGTAGATGGGCAAGATAATTCACCCCTCCACTTT. Its coded protein is CASSVDGQDNSPLHF. The chain joins TRBV9 to TRBJ1-6, with no confidently assigned D gene. At the junction V is shortened by 0 bases and J by 5 bases, with 9 bases in between. In the germline V gene, CDR1 corresponds to SGDLS and CDR2 to YYNGEE. Spanning cysteine to phenylalanine, the CDR3 consists of 15 amino acids. Only CDR3 DNA remains: 45 bases, in frame from the first base. The entire variable domain, with the stretches around the CDR3 drawn from the reference TRBV9 and TRBJ1-6 proteins, is DSGVTQTPKHLITATGQRVTLRCSPRSGDLSVYWYQQSLDQGLQFLIQYYNGEERAKGNILERFSAQQFPDLHSELNLSSLELGDSALYFCASSVDGQDNSPLHFGNGTRLTVT.